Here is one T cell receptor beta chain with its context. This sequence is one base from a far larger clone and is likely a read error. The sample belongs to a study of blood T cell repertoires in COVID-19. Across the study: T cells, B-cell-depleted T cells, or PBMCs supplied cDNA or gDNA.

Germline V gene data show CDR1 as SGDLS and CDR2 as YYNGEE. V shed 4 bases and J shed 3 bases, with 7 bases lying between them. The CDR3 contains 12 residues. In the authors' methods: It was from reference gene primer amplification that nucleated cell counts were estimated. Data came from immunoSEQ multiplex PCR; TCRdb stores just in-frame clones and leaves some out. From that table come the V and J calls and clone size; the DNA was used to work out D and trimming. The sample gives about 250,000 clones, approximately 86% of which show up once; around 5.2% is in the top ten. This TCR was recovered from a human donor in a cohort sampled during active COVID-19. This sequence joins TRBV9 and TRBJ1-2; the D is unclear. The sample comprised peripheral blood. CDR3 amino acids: CASSHGDYGYTF. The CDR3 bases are TGTGCCAGCAGCCACGGGGACTATGGCTACACCTTC.